This T cell receptor beta chain originates from a study of blood T cell repertoires in COVID-19. Two negative PCRs, clearance, or symptom resolution were required of recovered Cohort 3 donors. Trimming cost V 3 bases and J 5 bases, with 8 bases left between them. Germline lookup yields CDR1 SGDLS and CDR2 YYNGEE. CDR3 size: 12 residues. Source study methods: Estimated nucleated cell counts came from reference gene primer amplification. Sequencing used immunoSEQ multiplex PCR; TCRdb keeps in-frame clones, though not all of them. That table is the source of V, J and clone size, and D and trimming were worked out from the DNA. In the table there are 200,000 to 250,000 clones, over 80% of which are singletons.

Sequenced input: PBMCs or T cells enriched from blood (not recorded which). The receptor was derived from a woman between 40 and 55 years old who had recovered from COVID-19. V gene TRBV9 combines with J gene TRBJ1-2; D gene unclear. This CDR3 is CASSADLYGYTF. The CDR3 nucleotides are TGTGCCAGCAGCGCTGACTTATATGGCTACACCTTC.